The sequence of this T cell receptor beta chain was determined in a study of blood T cells in healthy people across ages. Per germline, CDR1 SGHVS and CDR2 FQNEAQ. V gave up 6 bases and J gave up 3 bases; unmatched junction bases: 9. The CDR3 consists of 15 residues. General study findings and limits: PBMCs were not sorted, which prevented a conclusive comparison of naive versus antigen-experienced cells.

Comments on this clonotype: Its antigen is not identified.

It was with a sample-barcoded 5' primer and a J-beta primer mix that a second PCR of roughly 7 to 12 cycles was run. Each CDR3 protein is one row after TCRdb ran MiXCR on the 5' RACE reads. The sample records over 600,000 distinct CDR3 sequences, 35% to 50% being singletons. The sequencing sample was made of blood. V and J are TRBV7-8 and TRBJ2-5; 8 bases align to TRBD2. The TCR was taken from a man at least 80 years old in good health. In DNA, the CDR3 is TGTGCCAGCAGTCGAACGACTAGCGCAAAAGAGACCCAGTACTTC. As protein: CASSRTTSAKETQYF.